These 10 T cell receptor beta chains originate from one sample sequenced in a study of blood T cell repertoires in COVID-19. Data came from immunoSEQ multiplex PCR; TCRdb stores just in-frame clones and leaves some out. The sample consists of roughly 700,000 clones, approximately 90% of them appearing once. Material for sequencing was peripheral blood. These receptors were obtained from a woman aged 18-29 years with acute or convalescent COVID-19.

This chain connects TRBV30 to TRBJ2-2, with D uncertain. V lost 3 bases, J lost 6 bases, and 8 bases lay in between. CDR3 length: 12 amino acids. Germline V gene sequence: CDR1 GTSNPN, CDR2 SVGIG (reference sequence). The CDR3 protein is CAWSPFAGELFF. The CDR3 bases are TGTGCCTGGAGCCCCTTCGCCGGGGAGCTGTTTTTT.

The genes are TRBV5-8 and TRBJ2-3, with a possible D match to TRBD1 (6 bases). This CDR3 is built from 15 residues. Germline values: CDR1 SGHTS, CDR2 YDEGEE. Between the trimmed V and J ends, which lost 0 bases and 6 bases, there was a span of 14 bases. CDR3 region: CASSLGTAAADTQYF. DNA for the CDR3: TGTGCCAGCAGCTTGGGGACAGCGGCGGCGGATACGCAGTATTTT.

The rearrangement uses TRBV30 and TRBJ2-7; 7 bases match TRBD2. V lost 7 bases, J lost 2 bases, and 8 bases stayed unmatched. The CDR3 consists of 13 residues. CDR1 GTSNPN and CDR2 SVGIG come from the germline V gene (reference sequence). CDR3 in DNA: TGTGCCTCCGAGGTGGGGGGGACCTACGAGCAGTACTTC. Translated, it gives CASEVGGTYEQYF.

The chain uses TRBV6-2 or TRBV6-3 and TRBJ2-3; tentative D call: TRBD2 (6 bases). The CDR3 contains 17 residues. V shed 0 bases and J shed 6 bases, with 19 bases lying between them. Germline assignment: CDR1 MNHEY and CDR2 SVGEGT. CDR3 residues: CASSYSRGGSAGDTQYF. The CDR3 DNA sequence: TGTGCCAGCAGTTACTCGAGGGGAGGCTCAGCTGGCGATACGCAGTATTTT.

This sequence joins TRBV6-5 and TRBJ2-5, with D perhaps matching TRBD1 (6 bases). Trimming pared 6 bases from V and 5 bases from J, leaving 13 bases between. CDR3 length: 13 residues. The V gene's germline CDR1 is MNHEY and CDR2 SVGAGI. CDR3 amino acids: CASSWGPEETQYF. The CDR3 DNA reads TGTGCCAGCAGCTGGGGGCCTGAGGAGACCCAGTACTTC.

This rearrangement joins TRBV18 to TRBJ2-2; D remains ambiguous. The CDR3 runs to 14 residues. The V and J ends lost 4 bases and 0 bases respectively, with 6 bases between them. Germline CDR1 KGHSH, CDR2 LQKENI. Here the CDR3 reads CASSLSSNTGELFF. DNA of the CDR3: TGTGCCAGCTCACTCAGTTCGAACACCGGGGAGCTGTTTTTT.

The chain carries TRBV18 and TRBJ2-1; 9 positions agree with TRBD1. From germline, CDR1 is KGHSH and CDR2 LQKENI. The CDR3 has 17 amino acids. Germline trimming cut 3 bases from V and 6 bases from J; bases unmatched to any gene: 12. CDR3 amino acids: CASSPTGWDRVGNEQFF. The CDR3 bases are TGTGCCAGCTCACCCACGGGGTGGGACAGGGTCGGCAATGAGCAGTTCTTC.

This chain uses TRBV2 with TRBJ2-1; 9 bases map to TRBD1. V trimming: 3 bases; J trimming: 7 bases; junction bases outside the gene matches: 7. This CDR3 region has 15 residues. From germline, CDR1 is SNHLY and CDR2 FYNNEI. CDR3 residues: CASSEGTGNMNEQFF. CDR3 DNA sequence: TGTGCCAGCAGTGAGGGGACAGGGAACATGAATGAGCAGTTCTTC.

The V and J genes are TRBV30 and TRBJ1-2; D is unclear. The CDR3 has 13 amino acids. The V end lost 0 bases, the J end lost 4 bases, and 9 bases lay between the germline ends. Germline lookup yields CDR1 GTSNPN and CDR2 SVGIG (reference sequence). CDR3 nucleotides: TGTGCCTGGAGTGTACTATCTATCTATGGCTACACCTTC. Translating it yields CAWSVLSIYGYTF.

The J gene is TRBJ2-2, the V gene TRBV9; 7 positions agree with TRBD1. V was clipped by 3 bases and J by 4 bases; unmatched bases: 18. Germline-derived CDR1 and CDR2 are SGDLS and YYNGEE. The CDR3 sequence is 19 residues long. The CDR3 nucleotides are TGTGCCAGCAGCGCAAGCCTATCAAGGACAGGAAGAGGCACCGGGGAGCTGTTTTTT. This translates into CASSASLSRTGRGTGELFF.